Shown below are 30 T cell receptor beta chains from a single sample sequenced in a study of identical twins (dated by TCRdb to between 2015 and 2016). Library method: 5' RACE. Instrument used: Illumina HiSeq 2000. TCRdb reran the public reads through fastp at Q25 and MiXCR, keeping productive beta chains. Rows with a matching CDR3 protein are joined into one entry that keeps the most common DNA and genes. Within this sample are approximately 600,000 distinct CDR3 sequences, with approximately 9.6% of them counted one time only. The ten top clones hold 3% of the sample. These data were also reused for a study on yellow fever vaccine responses in identical twins.

Specimen: PBMCs. Receptor source: a woman aged 18-29 years in good health.

The V and J genes are TRBV5-1 and TRBJ2-1, with 11 bases fitting TRBD2. This CDR3 is 17 amino acids long. Trimming at V came to 3 bases and at J to 9 bases, leaving 14 bases not matched to a gene. The germline CDR1 and CDR2 sequences are SGHRS and YFSETQ. CDR3 loop: CASSSDSRLAGFGEQFF. In DNA, the CDR3 is TGCGCCAGCAGCTCGGATTCTAGACTAGCGGGGTTTGGTGAGCAGTTCTTC.

This clonotype was counted many times. This chain links TRBV7-9 with TRBJ1-5; maybe TRBD1 (6 bases). Trimming pared 5 bases from V and 2 bases from J, leaving 10 bases between. The germline CDR1 and CDR2 sequences are SEHNR and FQNEAQ (reference sequence). The CDR3 runs to 14 residues. The DNA for the CDR3 is TGTGCCAGCAGCACAGACAGGCGCAATCAGCCCCAGCATTTT. Translated, it gives CASSTDRRNQPQHF.

The rearrangement joins TRBV15 to TRBJ2-7, with D possibly matching TRBD2 (7 bases). Germline loops: CDR1 LNHNV, CDR2 YYDKDF (reference sequence). This CDR3 spans 15 amino acids. The V end was cut by 0 bases, the J end by 6 bases, with 15 bases between. The DNA for the CDR3 is TGTGCCACCAGCAGAGATTTGGGAGGGGGAAGCGAGCAGTACTTC. Protein: CATSRDLGGGSEQYF.

V is TRBV11-1 and J is TRBJ2-7; 7 nucleotides match TRBD2. CDR1 SGHAT and CDR2 FQDESV come from the germline V gene (reference sequence). Trimming took 6 bases from V and 2 from J; bases not matched to a gene: 13. This CDR3 has 16 amino acids. CDR3 bases: TGTGCCAGCAGTCCCGCGTGGGTAGCGGGCGCCTACGAGCAGTACTTC. As protein: CASSPAWVAGAYEQYF.

At least ten counts were recorded for this clonotype. This chain links TRBV6-1 with TRBJ2-3; the match to TRBD2 covers 10 bases. Germline loops: CDR1 MNHNS, CDR2 SASEGT. V trimming: 1 base; J trimming: 3 bases; junction bases outside the gene matches: 4. This CDR3 region has 16 residues. The CDR3 is CASSEVPSGRTDTQYF. CDR3 nucleotide sequence: TGTGCCAGCAGTGAAGTGCCTAGCGGGAGAACAGATACGCAGTATTTT.

The chain carries TRBV20-1 and TRBJ1-1, with D hard to call. CDR3 length equals 13 residues. With 5 bases removed from V and 1 base from J, the gap between germline ends came to 11 bases. Germline V CDR1 and CDR2: DFQATT, SNEGSKA (reference sequence). CDR3 amino acids: CSAPGLPNTEAFF. The CDR3 DNA reads TGCAGTGCTCCCGGACTGCCGAACACTGAAGCTTTCTTT.

This clonotype was picked up a small number of times. The rearrangement joins TRBV6-2 or TRBV6-3 to TRBJ2-1; 8 bases match TRBD1. The CDR3 runs to 15 residues. The V gene's germline CDR1 is MNHEY and CDR2 SVGEGT. Trimming at V came to 3 bases and at J to 5 bases, leaving 6 bases not matched to a gene. The CDR3 is CASSYWGQDDNEQFF. CDR3 in DNA: TGTGCCAGCAGTTATTGGGGACAGGATGACAATGAGCAGTTCTTC.

This clonotype was detected only a few times. The V gene is TRBV20-1, the J gene TRBJ2-3, with TRBD2 matching 13 bases. The germline gives CDR1 DFQATT, CDR2 SNEGSKA (reference sequence). J was trimmed by 4 bases and V by 2 bases; bases with no gene match: 6. The CDR3 covers 16 residues. In nucleotides, the CDR3 is TGCAGTGCTAGACCAACTAGCGGGAGGGTCCCAGATACGCAGTATTTT. Its translation: CSARPTSGRVPDTQYF.

In this sample, this clonotype turned up a few times. V gene TRBV6-2 or TRBV6-3 combines with J gene TRBJ2-7, with 10 bases matching TRBD2. Per germline, CDR1 MNHEY and CDR2 SVGEGT. The CDR3 loop spans 15 amino acids. V lost 6 bases to trimming and J lost 4 bases; unmatched junction nucleotides: 9. The CDR3: CASSHLAGAEYEQYF. CDR3 DNA: TGTGCCAGCAGCCACCTAGCGGGAGCGGAATACGAGCAGTACTTC.

This clonotype was detected a few times. The chain combines TRBV5-1 with TRBJ1-1, with no clear D. Germline-derived CDR1 and CDR2 are SGHRS and YFSETQ. Trimming removed 0 bases from V and 3 bases from J, with 6 bases in between. This CDR3 has 13 amino acids. The CDR3 region is CASSLVMDTEAFF. The CDR3 DNA follows: TGCGCCAGCAGCTTGGTAATGGACACTGAAGCTTTCTTT.

This clonotype has just a few counts. CDR3 protein: CASSGNPLAGTYEQYF. DNA of the CDR3: TGTGCCAGCAGCGGCAACCCACTAGCGGGGACCTACGAGCAGTACTTC. This chain links TRBV7-9 with TRBJ2-7; TRBD2 matches at 10 bases. This CDR3 is built from 16 residues. Germline V lookup: CDR1 SEHNR, CDR2 FQNEAQ (reference sequence). Unmatched junction bases numbered 9, after V lost 5 bases and J lost 2 bases.

This clonotype has a count of ten or more. J is TRBJ2-3 and V is TRBV9; 8 bases are a match to TRBD2. The CDR3 totals 16 residues. V shed 0 bases, J shed 5 bases, and the junction held 8 bases outside the gene matches. Germline lookup yields CDR1 SGDLS and CDR2 YYNGEE. CDR3 protein: CASSVASGGPQDTQYF. The CDR3, as DNA: TGTGCCAGCAGCGTAGCTTCGGGGGGGCCTCAAGATACGCAGTATTTT.

This clonotype has a handful of counts. V usage is TRBV5-1 and J usage is TRBJ2-1; D is undetermined. The CDR3 is 12 amino acids. Germline CDR1 is SGHRS and CDR2 is YFSETQ. V shed 7 bases and J shed 5 bases, with 10 bases lying between them. The CDR3 nucleotides read TGCGCCAGCTCGGGCGGACACAATGAGCAGTTCTTC. As protein: CASSGGHNEQFF.

The chain couples TRBV7-2 to TRBJ2-5; tentatively, D is TRBD1 (5 bases). Trimming removed 2 bases from V and 4 bases from J, with 17 bases in between. The CDR3 runs to 16 residues. Germline assignment: CDR1 SGHTA and CDR2 FQGNSA. The CDR3 loop is CASSLRVAGLLETQYF. CDR3 coding DNA: TGTGCCAGCAGCTTAAGAGTCGCAGGGTTGCTAGAGACCCAGTACTTC.

This clonotype was counted only a few times. This chain links TRBV5-1 with TRBJ2-1, with 7 bases aligning to TRBD2. Germline loops: CDR1 SGHRS, CDR2 YFSETQ. The CDR3 is 14 amino acids. V lost 2 bases and J lost 6; bases outside the gene matches: 5. The CDR3 loop is CASSLAGPGNEQFF. CDR3 sequence (DNA): TGCGCCAGCAGCTTAGCGGGACCCGGCAATGAGCAGTTCTTC.

This clonotype showed up just a few times. The chain has TRBV15 and TRBJ2-3; possibly TRBD1 for D (6 bases). CDR1 and CDR2 (germline): LNHNV, YYDKDF (reference sequence). This CDR3 spans 21 amino acids. V lost 3 bases, J lost 0 bases, and 28 bases lay in between. CDR3 coding DNA: TGTGCCACCAGCAGGGAGAACAGGGATCCGACGGAAATAAACAGCACAGATACGCAGTATTTT. Encoded protein: CATSRENRDPTEINSTDTQYF. The whole variable domain, remainder taken from reference TRBV15 and TRBJ2-3, is DAMVIQNPRYQVTQFGKPVTLSCSQTLNHNVMYWYQQKSSQAPKLLFHYYDKDFNNEADTPDNFQSRRPNTSFCFLDIRSPGLGDTAMYLCATSRENRDPTEINSTDTQYFGPGTRLTVL.

Regarding this clonotype: A clone one base away is much larger, so this may be a read error. The chain carries TRBV6-2 or TRBV6-3 and TRBJ2-1, with D hard to call. CDR1 and CDR2 from the germline V gene are MNHEY and SVGEGT. Trimming took off 5 bases at V and 7 bases at J, with 9 bases between the two ends. The CDR3 loop spans 12 amino acids. CDR3 in DNA: TGTGCCAGCAGTGACCTGGGGAATGAGCAGTTCTTC. This translates into CASSDLGNEQFF.

The chain carries TRBV12-3 or TRBV12-4 and TRBJ1-2, with a possible D match to TRBD1 (5 bases). This CDR3 is built from 13 residues. Trimming took 6 bases from V and 3 from J, leaving 11 bases between them. The CDR3 coding sequence is TGTGCCAGCAGCATACAGGATTACTATGGCTACACCTTC. Its protein is CASSIQDYYGYTF.

This clonotype was seen a few times. The V and J genes are TRBV30 and TRBJ2-7, with 7 nucleotides matching TRBD1. The CDR3 is 12 residues long. Germline V CDR1 and CDR2: GTSNPN, SVGIG (reference sequence). With V trimmed by 5 bases and J by 5 bases, 6 bases remained unmatched. The CDR3 protein is CAWAGGPHEQYF. The CDR3 DNA reads as TGTGCCTGGGCAGGGGGTCCCCACGAGCAGTACTTC.

This clonotype was counted ten times or more. The gene calls are TRBV27 and TRBJ2-1, with D possibly being TRBD1 (5 bases). Germline CDR1 MNHEY, CDR2 SMNVEV (reference sequence). CDR3 length equals 13 residues. V was pared by 3 bases and J by 6 bases, with 9 bases between. CDR3 residues: CASSFLGVNEQFF. CDR3 DNA sequence: TGTGCCAGCAGTTTCCTAGGGGTCAATGAGCAGTTCTTC.

This clonotype occurred many times. This chain uses TRBV5-1 with TRBJ2-1; D not resolved. Germline V CDR1 and CDR2: SGHRS, YFSETQ. This CDR3 has 15 residues. The V end lost 2 bases, the J end lost 0 bases, and 9 bases lay between the germline ends. The CDR3 spells CASSLQQSSYNEQFF. The CDR3 DNA sequence: TGCGCCAGCAGCTTACAACAGAGCTCCTACAATGAGCAGTTCTTC.

The chain links TRBV18 to TRBJ2-3; D unresolved. The V gene's germline CDR1 is KGHSH and CDR2 LQKENI. Trimming took off 8 bases at V and 2 bases at J, with 5 bases between the two ends. The CDR3 spans 11 residues. CDR3 sequence reads: CASQNTDTQYF. The CDR3 nucleotides are TGTGCCAGCCAAAACACAGATACGCAGTATTTT.

The sample holds a few counts of this clonotype. In nucleotides, the CDR3 is TGTGCCAGCAGCTTGAGGCCCCGAGGTAGCAATCAGCCCCAGCATTTT. Residues: CASSLRPRGSNQPQHF. This chain links TRBV7-8 with TRBJ1-5, with D unclear. There are 16 residues in the CDR3. Per germline, CDR1 SGHVS and CDR2 FQNEAQ. Trimming stripped 3 bases from V and 0 bases from J, with 12 bases between.

This clonotype was seen a few times. The rearrangement uses TRBV3-1 and TRBJ2-7; 11 bases are shared with TRBD1. The germline CDR1 and CDR2 sequences are LGHDT and YNNKEL (reference sequence). This CDR3 comprises 15 residues. Trimming cost V 5 bases and J 3 bases; bases outside gene matches: 6. The chain's CDR3 is CASSFIGTGGYEQYF. As DNA, the CDR3 is TGTGCCAGCAGCTTCATCGGGACAGGGGGCTACGAGCAGTACTTC.

Only a few counts were recorded for this clonotype. The chain carries TRBV6-1 and TRBJ2-7; 11 nucleotides line up with TRBD1. CDR1 is MNHNS and CDR2 is SASEGT in the germline V gene. This CDR3 is 14 amino acids long. V trimming: 6 bases; J trimming: 7 bases; junction bases outside the gene matches: 8. CDR3 in DNA: TGTGCCAGCAGGGACGGGACAGGGGGAAGTGAGCAGTACTTC. This sequence encodes CASRDGTGGSEQYF.

This chain uses TRBV11-2 with TRBJ2-5; D may correspond to TRBD1 or TRBD2 (5 bases each). The V gene lost 5 bases and the J gene lost 9 bases, with 16 bases spanning the gap. Germline loops: CDR1 SGHAT, CDR2 FQNNGV. This CDR3 has 13 amino acids. CDR3 DNA: TGTGCCAGCAGCCAATGGGACGGGAATTCCCAGTACTTC. The encoded protein is CASSQWDGNSQYF.

The chain carries TRBV2 and TRBJ2-5, with D maybe TRBD1 (5 bases). The CDR3 extends over 15 amino acids. V was cut by 3 bases and J by 2 bases, with 13 bases left in between. Germline V lookup: CDR1 SNHLY, CDR2 FYNNEI. CDR3 region: CASSEPTVLQETQYF. CDR3 DNA: TGTGCCAGCAGTGAGCCGACAGTACTACAAGAGACCCAGTACTTC.

The chain recombines TRBV3-1 with TRBJ2-5, with TRBD1 identical over 7 bases. After removal of 4 bases from V and 5 bases from J, the junction contained 19 bases not matched to a gene. Looked up from germline, CDR1 is LGHDT and CDR2 is YNNKEL (reference sequence). This CDR3 contains 18 residues. CDR3 sequence: CASSLPLGQADLSETQYF. CDR3 in DNA: TGTGCCAGCAGCCTACCCCTCGGACAGGCAGACTTGTCGGAGACCCAGTACTTC.

This clonotype showed up just a few times. V is TRBV4-1 and J is TRBJ2-5, with 9 bases aligning to TRBD2. The CDR3 loop spans 17 amino acids. Germline-derived CDR1 and CDR2 are MGHRA and YSYEKL. Unmatched junction bases numbered 9, after V lost 0 bases and J lost 4 bases. This CDR3 reads CASSQEPSGVPGETQYF. The CDR3 bases are TGCGCCAGCAGCCAAGAGCCTAGCGGGGTCCCGGGAGAGACCCAGTACTTC.

This clonotype was recorded a few times. The rearrangement uses TRBV7-9 and TRBJ2-7, with unresolved D. The germline gives CDR1 SEHNR, CDR2 FQNEAQ (reference sequence). This CDR3 spans 14 amino acids. The V end lost 1 base, the J end lost 4 bases, and 11 bases lay between the germline ends. The CDR3: CASSLGATSYEQYF. Here the CDR3 DNA reads TGTGCCAGCAGCTTAGGTGCGACCAGTTACGAGCAGTACTTC.